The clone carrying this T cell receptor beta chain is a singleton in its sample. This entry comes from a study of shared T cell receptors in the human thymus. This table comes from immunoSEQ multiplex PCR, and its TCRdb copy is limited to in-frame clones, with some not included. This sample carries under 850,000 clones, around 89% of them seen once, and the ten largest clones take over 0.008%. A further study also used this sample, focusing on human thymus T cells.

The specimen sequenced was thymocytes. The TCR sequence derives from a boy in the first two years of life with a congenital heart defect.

CDR3 coding DNA: TGTGCCAGCAGCTTACCTGGGGGCGATTACGAGCAGTACTTC. Translating it yields CASSLPGGDYEQYF. This rearrangement joins TRBV7-9 to TRBJ2-7; D may be TRBD1 (6 bases). Germline CDR1 and CDR2: SEHNR and FQNEAQ (reference sequence). V was shortened by 2 bases and J by 4 bases, with 12 bases between the two germline ends. The CDR3 spans 14 residues.